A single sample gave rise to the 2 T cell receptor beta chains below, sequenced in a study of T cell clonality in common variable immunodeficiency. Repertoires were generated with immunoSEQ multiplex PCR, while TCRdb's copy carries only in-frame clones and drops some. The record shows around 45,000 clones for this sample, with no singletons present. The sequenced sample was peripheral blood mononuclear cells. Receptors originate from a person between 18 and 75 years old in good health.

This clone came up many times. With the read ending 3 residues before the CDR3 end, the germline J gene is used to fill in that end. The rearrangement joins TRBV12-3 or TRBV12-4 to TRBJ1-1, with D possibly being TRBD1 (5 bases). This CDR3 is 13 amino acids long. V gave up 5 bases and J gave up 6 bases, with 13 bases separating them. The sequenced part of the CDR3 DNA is TGTGCCAGCAGTCCGCAGGGAGGGTCTGAA. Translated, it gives CASSPQGGSE. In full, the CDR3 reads CASSPQGGSEAFF.

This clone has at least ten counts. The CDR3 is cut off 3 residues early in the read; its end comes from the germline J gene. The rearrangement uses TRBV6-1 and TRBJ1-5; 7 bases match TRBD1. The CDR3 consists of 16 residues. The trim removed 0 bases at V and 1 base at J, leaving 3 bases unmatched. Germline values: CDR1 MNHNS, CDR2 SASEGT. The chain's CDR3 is CASSEAKQGSNQPQHF. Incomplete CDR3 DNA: TGTGCCAGCAGTGAAGCGAAACAGGGGAGCAATCAGCCC.